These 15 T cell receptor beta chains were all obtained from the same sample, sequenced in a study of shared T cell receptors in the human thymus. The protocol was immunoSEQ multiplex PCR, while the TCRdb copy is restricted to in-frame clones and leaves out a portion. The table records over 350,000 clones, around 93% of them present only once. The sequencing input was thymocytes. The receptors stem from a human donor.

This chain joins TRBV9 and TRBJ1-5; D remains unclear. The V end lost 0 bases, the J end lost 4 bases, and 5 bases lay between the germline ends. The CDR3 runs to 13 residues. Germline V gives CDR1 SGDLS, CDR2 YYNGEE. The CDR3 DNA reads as TGTGCCAGCAGCGTAGAGGAGAATCAGCCCCAGCATTTT. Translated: CASSVEENQPQHF.

The CDR3 DNA reads TGTGCCAGCAGTGAACAGGGGATACGCAATCAGCCCCAGCATTTT. Its protein is CASSEQGIRNQPQHF. The chain links TRBV6-1 to TRBJ1-5; TRBD1 is a possible D gene (6 bases). The ends were cut back, 2 bases at V and 2 bases at J, with 10 bases in the middle. The length of the CDR3 is 15 residues. Germline V gene sequence: CDR1 MNHNS, CDR2 SASEGT.

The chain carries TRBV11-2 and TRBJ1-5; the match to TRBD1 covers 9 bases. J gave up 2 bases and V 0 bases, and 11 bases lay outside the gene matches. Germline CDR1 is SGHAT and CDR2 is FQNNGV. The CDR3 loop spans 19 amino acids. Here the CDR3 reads CASSLEAPGQGIRNQPQHF. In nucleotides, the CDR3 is TGTGCCAGCAGCTTAGAGGCCCCGGGACAGGGTATTCGCAATCAGCCCCAGCATTTT.

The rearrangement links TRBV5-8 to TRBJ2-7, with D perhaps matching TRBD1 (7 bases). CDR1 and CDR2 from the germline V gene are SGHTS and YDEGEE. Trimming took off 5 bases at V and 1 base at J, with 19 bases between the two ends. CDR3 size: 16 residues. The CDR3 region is CASSFGGTVGSYEQYF. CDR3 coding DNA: TGTGCCAGCAGTTTTGGGGGGACAGTAGGTTCCTACGAGCAGTACTTC.

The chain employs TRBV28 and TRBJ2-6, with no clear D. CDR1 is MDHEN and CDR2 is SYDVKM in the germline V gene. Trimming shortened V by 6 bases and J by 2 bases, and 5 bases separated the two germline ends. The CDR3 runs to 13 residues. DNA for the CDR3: TGTGCCAGCAGGGGGACTGGGGCCAACGTCCTGACTTTC. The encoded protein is CASRGTGANVLTF.

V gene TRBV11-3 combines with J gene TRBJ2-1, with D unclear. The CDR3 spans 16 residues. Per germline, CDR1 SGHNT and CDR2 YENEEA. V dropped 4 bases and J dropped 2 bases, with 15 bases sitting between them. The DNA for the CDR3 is TGTGCCAGCAGCTCCCTCTCGACTTCCCCCTACAATGAGCAGTTCTTC. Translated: CASSSLSTSPYNEQFF.

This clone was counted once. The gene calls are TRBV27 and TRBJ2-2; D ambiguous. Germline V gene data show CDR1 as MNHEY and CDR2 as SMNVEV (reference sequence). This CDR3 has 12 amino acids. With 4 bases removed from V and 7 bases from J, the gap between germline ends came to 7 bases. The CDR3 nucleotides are TGTGCCAGCAGTTGTACTGGCGGGGAGCTGTTTTTT. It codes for CASSCTGGELFF.

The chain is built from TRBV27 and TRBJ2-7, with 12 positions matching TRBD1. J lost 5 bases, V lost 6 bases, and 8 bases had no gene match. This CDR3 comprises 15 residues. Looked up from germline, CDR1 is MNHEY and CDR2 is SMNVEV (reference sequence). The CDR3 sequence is CASSRAGTGGDEQYF. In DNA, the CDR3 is TGTGCCAGCAGCAGGGCGGGGACAGGGGGCGACGAGCAGTACTTC.

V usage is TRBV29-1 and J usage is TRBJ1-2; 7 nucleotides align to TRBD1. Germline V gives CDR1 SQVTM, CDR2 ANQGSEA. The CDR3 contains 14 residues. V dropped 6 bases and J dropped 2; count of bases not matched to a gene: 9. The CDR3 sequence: CSVSTRQGNYGYTF. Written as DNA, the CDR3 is TGCAGCGTGTCTACCCGACAGGGAAACTATGGCTACACCTTC.

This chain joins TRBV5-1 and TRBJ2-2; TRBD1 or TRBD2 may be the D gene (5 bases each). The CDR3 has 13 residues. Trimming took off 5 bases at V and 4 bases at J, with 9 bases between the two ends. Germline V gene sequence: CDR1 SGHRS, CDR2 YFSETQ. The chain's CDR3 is CASRSRGTGELFF. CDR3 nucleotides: TGCGCCAGCAGATCGAGGGGCACCGGGGAGCTGTTTTTT. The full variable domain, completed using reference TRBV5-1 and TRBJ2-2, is KAGVTQTPRYLIKTRGQQVTLSCSPISGHRSVSWYQQTPGQGLQFLFEYFSETQRNKGNFPGRFSGRQFSNSRSEMNVSTLELGDSALYLCASRSRGTGELFFGEGSRLTVL.

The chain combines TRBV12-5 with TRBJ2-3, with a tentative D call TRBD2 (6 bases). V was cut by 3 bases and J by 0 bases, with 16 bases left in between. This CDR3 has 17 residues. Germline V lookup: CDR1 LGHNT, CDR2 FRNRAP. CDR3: CASGFTSVGRSTDTQYF. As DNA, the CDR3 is TGTGCTAGTGGTTTCACGAGCGTTGGGAGGAGCACAGATACGCAGTATTTT.

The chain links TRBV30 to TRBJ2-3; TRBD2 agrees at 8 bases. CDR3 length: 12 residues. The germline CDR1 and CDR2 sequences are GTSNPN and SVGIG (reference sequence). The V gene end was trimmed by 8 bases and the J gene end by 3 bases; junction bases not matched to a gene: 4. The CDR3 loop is CAAERETDTQYF. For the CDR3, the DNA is TGTGCCGCGGAGCGGGAGACAGATACGCAGTATTTT. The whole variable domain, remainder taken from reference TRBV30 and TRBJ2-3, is SQTIHQWPATLVQPVGSPLSLECTVEGTSNPNLYWYRQAAGRGLQLLFYSVGIGQISSEVPQNLSASRPQDRQFILSSKKLLLSDSGFYLCAAERETDTQYFGPGTRLTVL.

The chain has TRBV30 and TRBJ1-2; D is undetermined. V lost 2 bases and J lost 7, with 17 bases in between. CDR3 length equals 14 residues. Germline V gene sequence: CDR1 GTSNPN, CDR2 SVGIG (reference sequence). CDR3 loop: CAWSSPIVRGGYTF. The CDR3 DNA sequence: TGTGCCTGGAGTTCCCCGATAGTTCGGGGTGGCTACACCTTC. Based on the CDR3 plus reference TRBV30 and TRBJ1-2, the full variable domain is SQTIHQWPATLVQPVGSPLSLECTVEGTSNPNLYWYRQAAGRGLQLLFYSVGIGQISSEVPQNLSASRPQDRQFILSSKKLLLSDSGFYLCAWSSPIVRGGYTFGSGTRLTVV.

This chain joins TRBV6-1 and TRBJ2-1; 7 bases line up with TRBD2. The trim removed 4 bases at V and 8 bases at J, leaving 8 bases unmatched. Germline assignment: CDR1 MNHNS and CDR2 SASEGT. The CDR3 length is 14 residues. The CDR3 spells CASSVAGPPHEQFF. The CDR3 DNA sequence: TGTGCCAGCAGTGTAGCGGGCCCCCCCCATGAGCAGTTCTTC.

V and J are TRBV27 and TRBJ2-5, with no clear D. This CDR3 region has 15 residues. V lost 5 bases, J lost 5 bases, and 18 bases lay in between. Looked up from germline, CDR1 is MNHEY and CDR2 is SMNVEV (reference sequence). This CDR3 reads CASSPYRAPEETQYF. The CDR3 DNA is TGTGCCAGCAGTCCCTACCGTGCGCCCGAGGAGACCCAGTACTTC.